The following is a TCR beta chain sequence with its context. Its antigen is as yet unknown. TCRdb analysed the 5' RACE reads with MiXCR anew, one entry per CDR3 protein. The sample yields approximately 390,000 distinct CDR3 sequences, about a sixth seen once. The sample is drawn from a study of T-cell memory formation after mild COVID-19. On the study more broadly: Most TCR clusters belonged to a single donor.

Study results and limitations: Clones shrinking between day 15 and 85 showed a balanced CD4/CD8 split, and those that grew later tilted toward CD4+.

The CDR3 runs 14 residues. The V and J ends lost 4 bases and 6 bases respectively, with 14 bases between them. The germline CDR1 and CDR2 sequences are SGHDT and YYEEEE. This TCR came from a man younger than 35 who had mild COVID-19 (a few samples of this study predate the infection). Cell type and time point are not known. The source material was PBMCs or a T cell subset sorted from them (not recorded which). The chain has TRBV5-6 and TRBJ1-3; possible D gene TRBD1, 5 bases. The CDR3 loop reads CASSHRRSQNTIYF. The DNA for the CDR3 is TGTGCCAGCAGCCACAGGAGGTCACAAAACACCATATATTTT.